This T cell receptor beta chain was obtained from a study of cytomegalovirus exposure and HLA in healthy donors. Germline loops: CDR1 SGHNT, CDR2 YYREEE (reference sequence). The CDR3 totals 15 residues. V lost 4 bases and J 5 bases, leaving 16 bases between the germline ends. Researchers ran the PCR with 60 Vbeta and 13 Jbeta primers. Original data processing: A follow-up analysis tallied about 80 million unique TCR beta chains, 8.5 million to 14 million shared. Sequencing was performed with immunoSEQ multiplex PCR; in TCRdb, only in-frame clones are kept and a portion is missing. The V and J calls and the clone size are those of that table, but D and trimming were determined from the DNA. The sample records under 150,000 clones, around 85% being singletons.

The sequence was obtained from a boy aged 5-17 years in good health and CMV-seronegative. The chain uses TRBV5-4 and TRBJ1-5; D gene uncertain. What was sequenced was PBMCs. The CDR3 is CASSKDGIEDQPQHF. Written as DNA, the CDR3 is TGTGCCAGCAGCAAAGACGGGATAGAAGATCAGCCCCAGCATTTT.